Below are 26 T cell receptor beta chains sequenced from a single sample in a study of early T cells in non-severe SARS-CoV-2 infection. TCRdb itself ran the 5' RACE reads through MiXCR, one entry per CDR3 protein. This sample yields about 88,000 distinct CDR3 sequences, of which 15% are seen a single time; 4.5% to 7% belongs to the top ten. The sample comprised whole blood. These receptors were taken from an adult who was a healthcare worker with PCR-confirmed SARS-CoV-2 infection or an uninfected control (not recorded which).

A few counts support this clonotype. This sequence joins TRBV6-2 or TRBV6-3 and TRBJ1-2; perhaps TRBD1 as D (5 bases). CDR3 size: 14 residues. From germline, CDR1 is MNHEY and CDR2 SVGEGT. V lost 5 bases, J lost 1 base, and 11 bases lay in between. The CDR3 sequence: CASSPGPFNYGYTF. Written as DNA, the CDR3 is TGTGCCAGCAGTCCGGGGCCCTTTAACTATGGCTACACCTTC.

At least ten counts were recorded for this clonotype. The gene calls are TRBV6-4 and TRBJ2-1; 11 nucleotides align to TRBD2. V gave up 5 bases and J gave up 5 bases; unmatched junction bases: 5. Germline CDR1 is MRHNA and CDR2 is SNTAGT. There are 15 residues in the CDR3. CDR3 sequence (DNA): TGTGCCAGCAGTCAACTAGCGGGAGCTAACAATGAGCAGTTCTTC. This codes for CASSQLAGANNEQFF.

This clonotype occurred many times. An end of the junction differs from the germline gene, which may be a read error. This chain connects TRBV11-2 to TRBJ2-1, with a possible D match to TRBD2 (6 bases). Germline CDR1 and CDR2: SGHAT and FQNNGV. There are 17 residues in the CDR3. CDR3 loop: CASSLEFGTPSFNEQFF. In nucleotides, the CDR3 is TGTGCCAGCAGCTTAGAGTTTGGGACTCCATCCTTCAATGAGCAGTTCTTC.

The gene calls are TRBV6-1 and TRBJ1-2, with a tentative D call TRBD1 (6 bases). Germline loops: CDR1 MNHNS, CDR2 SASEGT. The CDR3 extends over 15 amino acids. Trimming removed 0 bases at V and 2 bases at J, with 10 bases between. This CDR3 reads CASSEAYTGNYGYTF. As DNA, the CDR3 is TGTGCCAGCAGTGAAGCCTACACAGGGAACTATGGCTACACCTTC.

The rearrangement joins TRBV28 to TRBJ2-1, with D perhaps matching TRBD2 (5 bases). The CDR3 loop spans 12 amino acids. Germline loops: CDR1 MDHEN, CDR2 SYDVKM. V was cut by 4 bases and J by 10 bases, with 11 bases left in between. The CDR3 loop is CASSSPTGEQFF. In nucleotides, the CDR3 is TGTGCCAGCAGTTCGCCAACGGGGGAGCAGTTCTTC.

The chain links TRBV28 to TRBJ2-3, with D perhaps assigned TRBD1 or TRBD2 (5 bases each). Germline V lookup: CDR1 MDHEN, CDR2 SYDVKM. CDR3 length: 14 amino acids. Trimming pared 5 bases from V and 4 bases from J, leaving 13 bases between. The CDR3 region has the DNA TGTGCCAGCAGTCCCCGGGGCTCCCCAGATACGCAGTATTTT. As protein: CASSPRGSPDTQYF.

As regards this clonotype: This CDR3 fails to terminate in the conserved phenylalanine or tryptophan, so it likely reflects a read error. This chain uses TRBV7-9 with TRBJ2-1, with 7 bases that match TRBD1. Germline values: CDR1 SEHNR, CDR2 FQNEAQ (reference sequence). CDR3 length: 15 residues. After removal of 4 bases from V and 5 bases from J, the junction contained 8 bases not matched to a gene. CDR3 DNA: TGTGCCAGCAGCTCATCTCGGGACAGCCACAATGAGCAGTTCTAC. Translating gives CASSSSRDSHNEQFY.

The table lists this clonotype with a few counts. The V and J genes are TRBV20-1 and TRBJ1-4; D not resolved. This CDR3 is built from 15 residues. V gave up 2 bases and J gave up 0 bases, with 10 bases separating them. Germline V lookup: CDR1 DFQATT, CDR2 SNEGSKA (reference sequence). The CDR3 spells CSARSDGATNEKLFF. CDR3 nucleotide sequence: TGCAGTGCTAGATCGGACGGTGCAACTAATGAAAAACTGTTTTTT.

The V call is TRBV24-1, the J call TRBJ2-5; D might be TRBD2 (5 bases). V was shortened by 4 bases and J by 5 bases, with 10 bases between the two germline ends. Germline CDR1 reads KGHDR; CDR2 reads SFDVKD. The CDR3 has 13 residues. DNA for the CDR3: TGTGCCACCAGTGAACGGGGTAGGGAGACCCAGTACTTC. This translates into CATSERGRETQYF.

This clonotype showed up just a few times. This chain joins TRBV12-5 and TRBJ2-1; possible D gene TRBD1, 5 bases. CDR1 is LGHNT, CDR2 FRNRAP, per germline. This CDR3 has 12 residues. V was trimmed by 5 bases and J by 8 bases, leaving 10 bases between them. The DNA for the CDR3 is TGTGCTAGTGGTACAGGAAATTATGAGCAGTTCTTC. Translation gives CASGTGNYEQFF.

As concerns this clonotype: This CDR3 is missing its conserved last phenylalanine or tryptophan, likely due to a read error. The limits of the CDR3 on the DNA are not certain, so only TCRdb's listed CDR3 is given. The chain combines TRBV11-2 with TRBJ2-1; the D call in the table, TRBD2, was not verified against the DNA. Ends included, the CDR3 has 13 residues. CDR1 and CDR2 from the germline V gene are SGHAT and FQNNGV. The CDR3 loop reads CASSFRRLAGVEI.

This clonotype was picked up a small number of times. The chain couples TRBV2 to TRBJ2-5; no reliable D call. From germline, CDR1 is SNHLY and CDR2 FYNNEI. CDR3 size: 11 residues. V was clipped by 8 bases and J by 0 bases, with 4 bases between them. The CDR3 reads CASAYQETQYF. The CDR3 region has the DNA TGTGCCAGCGCCTACCAAGAGACCCAGTACTTC.

The CDR3 sequence is CASSPTSGRAGDTQYF. The CDR3 nucleotides read TGTGCCAGCAGCCCTACTAGCGGGAGGGCCGGAGATACGCAGTATTTT. V is TRBV6-2 or TRBV6-3 and J is TRBJ2-3, with 13 nucleotides matching TRBD2. The ends lost 6 bases at V and 5 bases at J; junction bases unmatched: 8. The length of the CDR3 is 16 residues. The germline V gene has CDR1 MNHEY and CDR2 SVGEGT.

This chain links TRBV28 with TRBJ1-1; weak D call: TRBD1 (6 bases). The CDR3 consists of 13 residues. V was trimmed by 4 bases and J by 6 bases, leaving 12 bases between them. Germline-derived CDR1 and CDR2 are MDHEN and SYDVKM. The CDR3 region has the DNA TGTGCCAGCAGTTACACAGGGCGGGCTGAAGCTTTCTTT. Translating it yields CASSYTGRAEAFF.

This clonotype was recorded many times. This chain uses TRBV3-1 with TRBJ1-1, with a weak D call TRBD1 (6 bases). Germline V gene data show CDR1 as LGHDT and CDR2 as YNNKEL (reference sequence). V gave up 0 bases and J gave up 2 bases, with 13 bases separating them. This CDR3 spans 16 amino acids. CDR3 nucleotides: TGTGCCAGCAGCCAAGATTCGTGGGGGGCTAACACTGAAGCTTTCTTT. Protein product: CASSQDSWGANTEAFF.

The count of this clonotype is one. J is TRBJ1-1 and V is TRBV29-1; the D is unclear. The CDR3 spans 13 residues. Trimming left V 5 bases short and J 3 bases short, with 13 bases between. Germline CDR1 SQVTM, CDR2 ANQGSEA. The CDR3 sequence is CSVQATLDTEAFF. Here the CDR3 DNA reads TGCAGCGTTCAGGCTACCCTGGACACTGAAGCTTTCTTT. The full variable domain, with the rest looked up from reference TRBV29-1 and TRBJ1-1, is SAVISQKPSRDICQRGTSLTIQCQVDSQVTMMFWYRQQPGQSLTLIATANQGSEATYESGFVIDKFPISRPNLTFSTLTVSNMSPEDSSIYLCSVQATLDTEAFFGQGTRLTVV.

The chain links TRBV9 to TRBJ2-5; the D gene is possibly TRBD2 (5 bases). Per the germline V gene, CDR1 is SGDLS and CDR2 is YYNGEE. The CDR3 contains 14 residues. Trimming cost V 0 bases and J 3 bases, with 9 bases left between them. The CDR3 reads CASSVAPGEETQYF. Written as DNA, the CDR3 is TGTGCCAGCAGCGTAGCCCCCGGGGAAGAGACCCAGTACTTC.

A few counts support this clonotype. The CDR3 nucleotides read TGTGCCAGCAGTCGCAAAGGGGGCGAGACCCAGTACTTC. Encoded protein: CASSRKGGETQYF. The chain uses TRBV12-3 or TRBV12-4 and TRBJ2-5; TRBD1 aligns across 7 bases. J was trimmed by 5 bases and V by 5 bases; bases with no gene match: 5. This CDR3 region has 13 residues.

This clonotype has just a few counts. CDR3 region: CSAITSGRASYNEQFF. The CDR3 DNA sequence: TGCAGTGCGATTACTAGCGGGAGGGCGTCCTACAATGAGCAGTTCTTC. The gene calls are TRBV20-1 and TRBJ2-1; 13 nucleotides agree with TRBD2. Per the germline V gene, CDR1 is DFQATT and CDR2 is SNEGSKA (reference sequence). J lost 1 base, V lost 6 bases, and 6 bases had no gene match. The CDR3 loop spans 16 amino acids.

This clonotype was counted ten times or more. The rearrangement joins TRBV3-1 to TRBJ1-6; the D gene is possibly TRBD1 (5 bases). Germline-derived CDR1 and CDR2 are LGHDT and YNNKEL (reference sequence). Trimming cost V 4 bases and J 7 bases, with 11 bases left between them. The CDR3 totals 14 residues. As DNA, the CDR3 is TGTGCCAGCAGCCGGTCGTGGGGGAATTCACCCCTCCACTTT. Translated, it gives CASSRSWGNSPLHF.

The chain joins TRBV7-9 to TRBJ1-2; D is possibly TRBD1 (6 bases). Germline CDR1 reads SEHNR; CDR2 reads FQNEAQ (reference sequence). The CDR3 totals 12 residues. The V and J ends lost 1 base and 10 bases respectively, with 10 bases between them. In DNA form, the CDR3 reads TGTGCCAGCAGCTTAGGGACAGCCGTCTACACCTTC. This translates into CASSLGTAVYTF.

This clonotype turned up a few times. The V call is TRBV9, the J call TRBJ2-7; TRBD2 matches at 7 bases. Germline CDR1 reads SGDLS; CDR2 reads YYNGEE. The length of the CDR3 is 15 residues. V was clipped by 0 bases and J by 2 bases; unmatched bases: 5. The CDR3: CASSVAIAGAYEQYF. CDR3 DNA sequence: TGTGCCAGCAGCGTAGCAATCGCGGGAGCCTACGAGCAGTACTTC.

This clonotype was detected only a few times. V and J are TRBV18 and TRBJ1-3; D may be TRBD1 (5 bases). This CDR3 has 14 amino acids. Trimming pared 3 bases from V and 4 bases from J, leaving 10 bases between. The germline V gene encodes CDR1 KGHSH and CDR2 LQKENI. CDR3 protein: CASSPQGYGNTIYF. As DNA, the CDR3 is TGTGCCAGCTCACCCCAGGGTTACGGAAACACCATATATTTT.

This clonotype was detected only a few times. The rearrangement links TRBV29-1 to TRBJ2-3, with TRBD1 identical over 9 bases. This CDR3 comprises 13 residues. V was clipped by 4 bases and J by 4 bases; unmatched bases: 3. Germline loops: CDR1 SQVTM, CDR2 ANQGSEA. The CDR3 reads CSVAGQGADTQYF. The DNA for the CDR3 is TGCAGCGTTGCGGGACAGGGTGCAGATACGCAGTATTTT.

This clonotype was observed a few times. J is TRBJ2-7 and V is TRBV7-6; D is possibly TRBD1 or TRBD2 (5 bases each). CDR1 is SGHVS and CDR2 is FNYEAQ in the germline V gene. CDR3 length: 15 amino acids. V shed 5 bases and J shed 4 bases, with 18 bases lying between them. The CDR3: CASSPPGPLYYEQYF. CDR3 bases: TGTGCCAGCAGCCCCCCGGGACCACTTTATTACGAGCAGTACTTC.

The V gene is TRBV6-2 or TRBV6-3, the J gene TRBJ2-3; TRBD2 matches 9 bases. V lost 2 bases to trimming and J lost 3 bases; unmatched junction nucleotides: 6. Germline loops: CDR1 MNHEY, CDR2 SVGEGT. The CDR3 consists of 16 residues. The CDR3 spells CASSYTAGGRTDTQYF. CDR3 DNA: TGTGCCAGCAGTTACACTGCGGGAGGGCGGACAGATACGCAGTATTTT.